A single sample is the source of the 2 T cell receptor beta chains below, sequenced in a study of spatial heterogeneity in lung cancer. Study-wide results and limits: Within tumors, counts of expanded alpha and beta TCRs tracked tumor mutation counts.

Described time point: sample taken at primary tumor resection. TCRdb reprocessed the 5' RACE reads via MiXCR and lists one record per CDR3 protein. The sample gives 1,000 to 1,500 distinct CDR3 sequences, 4.5% to 6% of which show up once; roughly 10% is in the top ten. No antigens are known for them. The specimen comprised lung tumor tissue, sampled at surgery. These receptors came from a male donor with early-stage non-small cell lung cancer.

About this clonotype: This clone may be a read error of a much larger clone one base away. The chain recombines TRBV18 with TRBJ1-1, with no clear D. The V gene's germline CDR1 is KGHSH and CDR2 LQKENI. The CDR3 loop spans 15 amino acids. The V end lost 0 bases, the J end lost 8 bases, and 16 bases lay between the germline ends. CDR3 loop: CASSPPSDTRREAFF. CDR3 nucleotide sequence: TGTGCCAGCTCACCACCAAGTGACACCAGGAGGGAAGCTTTCTTT.

By frequency in the sample, this clonotype is medium-sized. The rearrangement links TRBV28 to TRBJ1-6; D is ambiguous. This CDR3 has 16 residues. The V and J ends lost 6 bases and 9 bases respectively, with 21 bases between them. Germline assignment: CDR1 MDHEN and CDR2 SYDVKM. The CDR3 sequence is CASSYSGIIIRSPLHF. In DNA, the CDR3 is TGTGCCAGCAGCTACTCCGGGATTATAATTCGTTCACCCCTCCACTTT.